Listed below are T cell receptor beta chains from one sample, sequenced in a study of blood T cell repertoires in COVID-19. The protocol was immunoSEQ multiplex PCR, while the TCRdb copy is restricted to in-frame clones and leaves out a portion. The profile shows roughly 320,000 clones, about nine tenths of them singletons. The sample consisted of peripheral blood. These receptors all stem from a woman aged 30 to 39 with COVID-19, enrolled during active disease. Both conserved end residues are part of each CDR3. D genes are given only for firm matches. Size tells how often a clone was seen (once, few, many) or the class of an expanded clone, and some rows leave it out.

D: -
V: TRBV6-5
size: -
J: TRBJ1-6
DNA: TGTGCCAGCACGATAGACAGGAGGAATTCACCCCTCCACTTT
CDR3: CASTIDRRNSPLHF

D: -
V: TRBV6-1
size: once
J: TRBJ1-5
DNA: TGTGCCAGCAGTGAAGACATTCAGCCCCAGCATTTT
CDR3: CASSEDIQPQHF

D: TRBD1
V: TRBV19
size: once
J: TRBJ2-1
DNA: TGTGCCAGTAGTATAACTGGGACAGATTCCTACAATGAGCAGTTCTTC
CDR3: CASSITGTDSYNEQFF

D: TRBD1
V: TRBV29-1
size: -
J: TRBJ1-3
DNA: TGCAGTGTCTTGAGTCTGGGACAGAGAAACACCATATATTTT
CDR3: CSVLSLGQRNTIYF

D: TRBD1
V: TRBV4-1
size: -
J: TRBJ1-5
DNA: TGCGCCAGCAGCAGGTCATGGACAGGGAATCAGCCCCAGCATTTT
CDR3: CASSRSWTGNQPQHF

D: TRBD1
V: TRBV2
size: -
J: TRBJ1-2
DNA: TGTGCCAGCAGAGGACAGGGGGGGACTTCTAACTATGGCTACACCTTC
CDR3: CASRGQGGTSNYGYTF

D: -
V: TRBV19
size: -
J: TRBJ1-6
DNA: TGTGCCAGTAGTAGGGGCGCTGACTCCTATAATTCACCCCTCCACTTT
CDR3: CASSRGADSYNSPLHF

D: -
V: TRBV5-6
size: -
J: TRBJ2-7
DNA: TGTGCCAGCAGCCCAACAACTATCGAGCAGTACTTC
CDR3: CASSPTTIEQYF

D: -
V: TRBV5-4
size: -
J: TRBJ1-3
DNA: TGTGCCAGCAGCTTCGGGAGCGGAAACACCATATATTTT
CDR3: CASSFGSGNTIYF

D: TRBD1
V: TRBV5-1
size: -
J: TRBJ2-1
DNA: TGCGCCAGCAGCTTACTCCCACCTGCTGGCAGGGGGCCTAGGGATGAGCAGTTCTTC
CDR3: CASSLLPPAGRGPRDEQFF

D: -
V: TRBV7-8
size: -
J: TRBJ2-5
DNA: TGTGCCAGCAGCTTCCGGGAGACTCAAGAGACCCAGTACTTC
CDR3: CASSFRETQETQYF

D: TRBD1
V: TRBV7-9
size: -
J: TRBJ2-2
DNA: TGTGCCAGCAGCTCCCCCGGGGGACAGGGGGCAATCACCGGGGAGCTGTTTTTT
CDR3: CASSSPGGQGAITGELFF

D: TRBD1
V: TRBV27
size: -
J: TRBJ1-6
DNA: TGTGCCAGCAGTTTATCGCAGGGGGCGCGATCACCCCTCCACTTT
CDR3: CASSLSQGARSPLHF

D: -
V: TRBV3-1/TRBV3-2
size: -
J: TRBJ1-4
DNA: TGTGCCAGCAGCTTGGATACCGGGGGGACTAATGAAAAACTGTTTTTT
CDR3: CASSLDTGGTNEKLFF